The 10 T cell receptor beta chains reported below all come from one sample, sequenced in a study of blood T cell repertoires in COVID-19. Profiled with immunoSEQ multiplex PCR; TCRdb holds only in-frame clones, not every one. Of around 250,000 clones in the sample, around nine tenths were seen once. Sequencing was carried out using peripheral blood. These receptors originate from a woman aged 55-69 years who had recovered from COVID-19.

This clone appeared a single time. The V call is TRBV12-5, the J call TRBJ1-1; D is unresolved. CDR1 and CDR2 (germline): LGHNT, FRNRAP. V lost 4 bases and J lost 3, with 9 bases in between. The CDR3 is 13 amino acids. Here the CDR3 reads CASGWGGYTEAFF. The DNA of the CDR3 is TGTGCTAGTGGTTGGGGAGGATACACTGAAGCTTTCTTT.

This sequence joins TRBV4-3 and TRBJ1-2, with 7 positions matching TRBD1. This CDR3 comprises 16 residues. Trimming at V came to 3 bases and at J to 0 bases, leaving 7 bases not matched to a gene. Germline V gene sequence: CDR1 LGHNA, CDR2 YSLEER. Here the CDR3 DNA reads TGCGCCAGCAGCCAGGCCCTCGGGACAGCTAACTATGGCTACACCTTC. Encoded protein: CASSQALGTANYGYTF.

The CDR3 DNA reads as TGCGCCAGCAGCGACCGCTTGGCGGGGGGCCCAGATACGCAGTATTTT. As protein: CASSDRLAGGPDTQYF. The chain couples TRBV5-1 to TRBJ2-3, with 8 nucleotides matching TRBD2. This CDR3 comprises 16 residues. Germline CDR1 and CDR2: SGHRS and YFSETQ. V was clipped by 4 bases and J by 4 bases; unmatched bases: 11.

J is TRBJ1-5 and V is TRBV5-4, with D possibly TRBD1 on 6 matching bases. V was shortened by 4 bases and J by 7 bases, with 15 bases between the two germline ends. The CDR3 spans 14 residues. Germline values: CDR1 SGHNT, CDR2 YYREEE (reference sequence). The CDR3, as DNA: TGTGCCAGCAGCGTACAGGGAGTAAAGCAGCCCCAGCATTTT. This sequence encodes CASSVQGVKQPQHF.

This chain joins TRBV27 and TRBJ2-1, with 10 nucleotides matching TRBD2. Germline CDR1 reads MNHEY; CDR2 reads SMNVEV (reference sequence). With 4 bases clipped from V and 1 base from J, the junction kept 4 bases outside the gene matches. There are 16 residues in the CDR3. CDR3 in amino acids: CASSSELAGSYNEQFF. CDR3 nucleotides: TGTGCCAGCAGTTCAGAACTAGCGGGGTCCTACAATGAGCAGTTCTTC.

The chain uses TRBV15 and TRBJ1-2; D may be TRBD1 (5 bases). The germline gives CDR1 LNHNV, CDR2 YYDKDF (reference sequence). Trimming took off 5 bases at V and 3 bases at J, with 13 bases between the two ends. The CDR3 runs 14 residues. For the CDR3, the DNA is TGTGCCACCAGCTACGTCTCGGGGGACTATGGCTACACCTTC. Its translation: CATSYVSGDYGYTF.

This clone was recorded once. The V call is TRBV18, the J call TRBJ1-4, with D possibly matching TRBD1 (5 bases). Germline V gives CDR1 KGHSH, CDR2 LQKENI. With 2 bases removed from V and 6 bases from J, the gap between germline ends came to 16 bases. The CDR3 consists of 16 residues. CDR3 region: CASSPARNKGDEKLFF. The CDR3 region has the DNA TGTGCCAGCTCACCAGCGCGAAACAAAGGGGATGAAAAACTGTTTTTT.

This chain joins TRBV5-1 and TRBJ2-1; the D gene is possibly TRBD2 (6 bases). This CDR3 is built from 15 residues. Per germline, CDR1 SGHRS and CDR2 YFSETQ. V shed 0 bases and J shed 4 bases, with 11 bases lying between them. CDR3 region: CASSLDPGGYNEQFF. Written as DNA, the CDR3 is TGCGCCAGCAGCTTGGACCCCGGGGGTTACAATGAGCAGTTCTTC. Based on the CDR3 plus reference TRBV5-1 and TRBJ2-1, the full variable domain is KAGVTQTPRYLIKTRGQQVTLSCSPISGHRSVSWYQQTPGQGLQFLFEYFSETQRNKGNFPGRFSGRQFSNSRSEMNVSTLELGDSALYLCASSLDPGGYNEQFFGPGTRLTVL.

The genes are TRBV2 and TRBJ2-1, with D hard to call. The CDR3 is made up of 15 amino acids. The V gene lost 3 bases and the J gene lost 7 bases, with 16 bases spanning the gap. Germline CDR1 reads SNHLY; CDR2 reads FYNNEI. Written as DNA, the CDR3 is TGTGCCAGCAGTGACTACCCACAGATGGCTAATGAGCAGTTCTTC. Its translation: CASSDYPQMANEQFF.

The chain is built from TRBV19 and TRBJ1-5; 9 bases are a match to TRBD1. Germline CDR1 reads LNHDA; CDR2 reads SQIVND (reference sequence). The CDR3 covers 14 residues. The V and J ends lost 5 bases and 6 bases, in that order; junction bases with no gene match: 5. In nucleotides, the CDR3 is TGTGCCAGTAGTGCAACAGGGGGCCCTCAGCCCCAGCATTTT. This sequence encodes CASSATGGPQPQHF.